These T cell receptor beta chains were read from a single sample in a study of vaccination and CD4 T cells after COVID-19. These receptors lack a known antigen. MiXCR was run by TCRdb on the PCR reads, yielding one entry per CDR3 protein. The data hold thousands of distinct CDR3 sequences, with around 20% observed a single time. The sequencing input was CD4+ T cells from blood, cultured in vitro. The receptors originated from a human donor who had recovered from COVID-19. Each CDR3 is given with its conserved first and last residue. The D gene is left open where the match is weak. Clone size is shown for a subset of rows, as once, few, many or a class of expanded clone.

TGCAGTGCTACCTACAGGGGGCAGTATAATTCACCCCTCCACTTT | CSATYRGQYNSPLHF | - | TRBJ1-6 | TRBV20-1 | TRBD1
TGTGCCAGCAGCTCCCGGTCCGGCACAGATACGCAGTATTTT | CASSSRSGTDTQYF | few | TRBJ2-3 | TRBV11-3 | -
TGCAGTGCTAGAGCCCGCTTCGGCCTTGGTCCTGGAAACACCATATATTTT | CSARARFGLGPGNTIYF | few | TRBJ1-3 | TRBV20-1 | -
TGTGCCAGCAGCTTAAAAGGGGGCTACGAGCAGTACTTC | CASSLKGGYEQYF | few | TRBJ2-7 | TRBV7-3 | -
TGTGCCAGCACCCTCGGGACAGGGGGAAATCAGCCCCAGCATTTT | CASTLGTGGNQPQHF | medium-sized | TRBJ1-5 | TRBV2 | TRBD1
TGTGCCAGCTCCCAGGGGGCGGTCACTGAAGCTTTCTTT | CASSQGAVTEAFF | - | TRBJ1-1 | TRBV18 | TRBD1
TGTGCCAGCAGAAATACAGGGACCCAGTACTTC | CASRNTGTQYF | medium-sized | TRBJ2-5 | TRBV12-3/TRBV12-4 | -
TGTGCCAGCAGTATACAGGGGGCTAAGAACACCGGGGAGCTGTTTTTT | CASSIQGAKNTGELFF | medium-sized | TRBJ2-2 | TRBV2 | TRBD1
TGTGCCAGCAGCTGGGACCTACGAGGGGACTACGAGCAGTACTTC | CASSWDLRGDYEQYF | medium-sized | TRBJ2-7 | TRBV7-9 | -
TGCAGTGCCGAAGACAGGGGGCTCTTTAGAAGTACAGATACGCAGTATTTT | CSAEDRGLFRSTDTQYF | medium-sized | TRBJ2-3 | TRBV20-1 | TRBD1
TGTGCCAGCAGCCCCCTGTCCACTAACGCAGCCAAAAACATTCAGTACTTC | CASSPLSTNAAKNIQYF | medium-sized | TRBJ2-4 | TRBV6-1 | -
TGTGCCAGCAGTGAAGCCGGGAGCACAGATACGCAGTATTTT | CASSEAGSTDTQYF | - | TRBJ2-3 | TRBV6-1 | -
TGCGCCAGCAGCTGGGGACGGACCTCTGGAAACACCATATATTTT | CASSWGRTSGNTIYF | - | TRBJ1-3 | TRBV5-1 | -
TGTGCCAGCAGCCAAGTGGGGGCCAAGTACGAGCAGTACTTC | CASSQVGAKYEQYF | - | TRBJ2-7 | TRBV3-1 | -
TGTGCCAGCAGCCAAGATCACACAGGGGGTACTGAAGCTTTCTTT | CASSQDHTGGTEAFF | - | TRBJ1-1 | TRBV4-2 | TRBD1
TGTGCCAGCAGATCTCGGACTAGCGGGGCAGATACGCAGTATTTT | CASRSRTSGADTQYF | - | TRBJ2-3 | TRBV6-1 | TRBD2
TGTGCCAGCAGTTTAAAACAGGACTATGAAGCTTTCTTT | CASSLKQDYEAFF | few | TRBJ1-1 | TRBV12-3/TRBV12-4 | -
TGTGCCAGCAGTGAAGGTACGCTACGAGGGGAAGAGACCCAGTACTTC | CASSEGTLRGEETQYF | few | TRBJ2-5 | TRBV2 | -
TGTGCCAGCAGTCTCGTGGGCACGAACACTGAAGCTTTCTTT | CASSLVGTNTEAFF | few | TRBJ1-1 | TRBV12-3/TRBV12-4 | -
TGTGCCAGCAGCTCCCGGGGGACAGGGGGCAACCAGCCCCAGCATTTT | CASSSRGTGGNQPQHF | medium-sized | TRBJ1-5 | TRBV7-9 | TRBD1
TGTGCCAGCAGGGACAGGGGGGGCTATGGCTACACCTTC | CASRDRGGYGYTF | medium-sized | TRBJ1-2 | TRBV6-1 | TRBD1
TGTGCCAGCAGTATATACTCCGAGCAGTACTTC | CASSIYSEQYF | medium-sized | TRBJ2-7 | TRBV12-3/TRBV12-4 | -
TGCAGTGCTATAAAGGGGGGGGGCAATCAGCCCCAGCATTTT | CSAIKGGGNQPQHF | medium-sized | TRBJ1-5 | TRBV20-1 | -
TGTGCCAGCATTATTAGCGGGGCCGGGACCCAGTACTTC | CASIISGAGTQYF | medium-sized | TRBJ2-5 | TRBV2 | TRBD2
TGTGCCAGCATTAAAGACAGGGCGCGGCAAGAGACCCAGTACTTC | CASIKDRARQETQYF | - | TRBJ2-5 | TRBV2 | TRBD1
TGCGCCAGCAGCTTGGTCAGTACAGGCTACGTTGTGAACACTGAAGCTTTCTTT | CASSLVSTGYVVNTEAFF | - | TRBJ1-1 | TRBV5-1 | -
TGTGCCATCAGCCAAGACGCGGGCAATCAGCCCCAGCATTTT | CAISQDAGNQPQHF | medium-sized | TRBJ1-5 | TRBV10-3 | -
TGCAGTGCTAGTTACCGGACGAACACTGAAGCTTTCTTT | CSASYRTNTEAFF | - | TRBJ1-1 | TRBV20-1 | -
TGTGCCAGCTCGACAGTAACGGGTGGCTACACCTTC | CASSTVTGGYTF | few | TRBJ1-2 | TRBV9 | -
TGTGCCAGCAGCCCTCCAGAGGGGCCAGATACGCAGTATTTT | CASSPPEGPDTQYF | - | TRBJ2-3 | TRBV11-1 | -
TGTGCCAGCAGCCCCCGGGGAAGGAATGAGCAGTTCTTC | CASSPRGRNEQFF | - | TRBJ2-1 | TRBV9 | -
TGTGCCAGCAGCGTAGCGACACAGGGAAACTATGGCTACACCTTC | CASSVATQGNYGYTF | few | TRBJ1-2 | TRBV9 | -
TGTGCCAGTAGCGTAGCGGGGTCGCTCTACGAGCAGTACTTC | CASSVAGSLYEQYF | few | TRBJ2-7 | TRBV19 | TRBD2
TGTGCCAGCAGTTTTAAACAGGGAAACATTCAGTACTTC | CASSFKQGNIQYF | few | TRBJ2-4 | TRBV27 | -
TGTGCCAGCAGCGTGTGGCAGGGAGACACCGGGGAGCTGTTTTTT | CASSVWQGDTGELFF | - | TRBJ2-2 | TRBV9 | -
TGTGCCATCAGTGACATCAGTGACGAGCAGTACTTC | CAISDISDEQYF | few | TRBJ2-7 | TRBV10-3 | -
TGTGCCAGCAGCGTAGACACAGACAGAGGAGATACGCAGTATTTT | CASSVDTDRGDTQYF | once | TRBJ2-3 | TRBV9 | -
TGCGCCAGCAGCTTAAGACTTAGCGCCCAAGAGACCCAGTACTTC | CASSLRLSAQETQYF | - | TRBJ2-5 | TRBV5-1 | -
TGTGCCAGCAGCTTAAACCGGCGGGGTGAGCAAGAGTTCTTC | CASSLNRRGEQEFF | - | TRBJ2-1 | TRBV7-3 | -
TGTGCCAGCAGGCCCCCCGGGACAGGGGATGGCTACACCTTC | CASRPPGTGDGYTF | few | TRBJ1-2 | TRBV6-1 | TRBD1
TGTGCCAGCAGTTCCCGTTACACTGAAGCTTTCTTT | CASSSRYTEAFF | - | TRBJ1-1 | TRBV12-3/TRBV12-4 | -
TGTGCCAGCAGTTTCAGAGGTATAGGTCAGCCCCAGCATTTT | CASSFRGIGQPQHF | few | TRBJ1-5 | TRBV28 | -
TGCAGTGCTAGCCTGACAGATACGCAGTATTTT | CSASLTDTQYF | few | TRBJ2-3 | TRBV20-1 | -
TGTGCCAGCAGCCAAGGGGGTCAGAACATTCAGTACTTC | CASSQGGQNIQYF | - | TRBJ2-4 | TRBV3-1 | -
TGCGCCAGCAGCTCCTCGGGACCGCCCTACGAGCAGTACTTC | CASSSSGPPYEQYF | hyperexpanded | TRBJ2-7 | TRBV5-1 | -